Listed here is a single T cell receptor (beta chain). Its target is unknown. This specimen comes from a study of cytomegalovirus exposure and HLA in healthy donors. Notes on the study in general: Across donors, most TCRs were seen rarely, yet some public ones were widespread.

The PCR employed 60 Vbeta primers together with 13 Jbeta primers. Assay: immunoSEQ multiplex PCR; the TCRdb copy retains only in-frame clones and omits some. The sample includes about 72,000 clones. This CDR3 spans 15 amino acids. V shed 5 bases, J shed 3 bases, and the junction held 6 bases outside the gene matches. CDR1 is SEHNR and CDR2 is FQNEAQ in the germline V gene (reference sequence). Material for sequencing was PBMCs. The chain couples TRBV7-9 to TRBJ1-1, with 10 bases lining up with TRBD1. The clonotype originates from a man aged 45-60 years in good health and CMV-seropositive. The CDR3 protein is CASSTLDRGHTEAFF. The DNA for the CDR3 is TGTGCCAGCAGCACACTAGACAGGGGGCACACTGAAGCTTTCTTT.